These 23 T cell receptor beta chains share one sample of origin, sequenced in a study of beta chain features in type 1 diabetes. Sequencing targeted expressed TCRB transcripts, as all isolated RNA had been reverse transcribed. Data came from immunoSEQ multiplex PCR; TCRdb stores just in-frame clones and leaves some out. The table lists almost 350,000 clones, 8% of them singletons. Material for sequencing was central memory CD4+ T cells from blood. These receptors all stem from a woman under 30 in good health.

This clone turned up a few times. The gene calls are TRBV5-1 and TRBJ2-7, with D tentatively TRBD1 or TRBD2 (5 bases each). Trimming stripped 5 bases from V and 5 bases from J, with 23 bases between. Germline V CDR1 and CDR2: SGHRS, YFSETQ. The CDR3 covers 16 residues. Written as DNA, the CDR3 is TGCGCCAGCAGTGGGTCAGACTACGGACAAGCTAACGAGCAGTACTTC. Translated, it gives CASSGSDYGQANEQYF.

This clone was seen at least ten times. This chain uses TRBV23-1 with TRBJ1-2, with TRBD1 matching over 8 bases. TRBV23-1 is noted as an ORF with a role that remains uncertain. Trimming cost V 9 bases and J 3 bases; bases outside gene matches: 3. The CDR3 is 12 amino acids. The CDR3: CARRGQDYGYTF. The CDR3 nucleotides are TGCGCCAGGCGGGGACAGGACTATGGCTACACCTTC.

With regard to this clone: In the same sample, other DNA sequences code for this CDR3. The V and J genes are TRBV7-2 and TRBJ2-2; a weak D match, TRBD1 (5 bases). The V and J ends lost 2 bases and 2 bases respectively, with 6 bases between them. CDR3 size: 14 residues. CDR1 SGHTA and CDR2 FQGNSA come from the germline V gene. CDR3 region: CASSLQGNTGELFF. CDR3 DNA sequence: TGTGCCAGCAGCTTACAGGGTAACACCGGGGAGCTGTTTTTT. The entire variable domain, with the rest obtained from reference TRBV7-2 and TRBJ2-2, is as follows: GAGVSQSPSNKVTEKGKDVELRCDPISGHTALYWYRQSLGQGLEFLIYFQGNSAPDKSGLPSDRFSAERTGGSVSTLTIQRTQQEDSAVYLCASSLQGNTGELFFGEGSRLTVL.

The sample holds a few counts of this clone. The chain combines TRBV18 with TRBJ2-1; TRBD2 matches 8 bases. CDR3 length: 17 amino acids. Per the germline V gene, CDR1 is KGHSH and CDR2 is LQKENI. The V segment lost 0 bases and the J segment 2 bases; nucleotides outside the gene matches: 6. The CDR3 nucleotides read TGTGCCAGCTCACCACCGTTAGCGGGACATGCCTACAATGAGCAGTTCTTC. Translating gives CASSPPLAGHAYNEQFF.

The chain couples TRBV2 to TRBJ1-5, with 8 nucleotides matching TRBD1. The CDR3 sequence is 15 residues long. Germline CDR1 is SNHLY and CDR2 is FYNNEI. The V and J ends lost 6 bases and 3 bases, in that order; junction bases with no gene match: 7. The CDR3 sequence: CASRKGTGINQPQHF. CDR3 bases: TGTGCCAGCAGGAAGGGGACAGGCATCAATCAGCCCCAGCATTTT.

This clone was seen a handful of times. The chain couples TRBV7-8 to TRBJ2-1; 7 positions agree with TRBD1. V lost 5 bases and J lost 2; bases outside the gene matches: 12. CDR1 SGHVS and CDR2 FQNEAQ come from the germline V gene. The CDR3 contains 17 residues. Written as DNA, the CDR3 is TGTGCCAGCAGCCACGAGGGGGCAGGGGTTACCTACAATGAGCAGTTCTTC. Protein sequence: CASSHEGAGVTYNEQFF.

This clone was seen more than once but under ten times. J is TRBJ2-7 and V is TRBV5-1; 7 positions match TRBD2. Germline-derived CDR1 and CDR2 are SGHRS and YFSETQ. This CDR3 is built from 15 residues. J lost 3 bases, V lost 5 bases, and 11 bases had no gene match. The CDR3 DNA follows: TGCGCCAGCAGGATCGGGCTAGCGGAGAACTACGAGCAGTACTTC. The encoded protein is CASRIGLAENYEQYF. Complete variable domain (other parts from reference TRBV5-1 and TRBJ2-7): KAGVTQTPRYLIKTRGQQVTLSCSPISGHRSVSWYQQTPGQGLQFLFEYFSETQRNKGNFPGRFSGRQFSNSRSEMNVSTLELGDSALYLCASRIGLAENYEQYFGPGTRLTVT.

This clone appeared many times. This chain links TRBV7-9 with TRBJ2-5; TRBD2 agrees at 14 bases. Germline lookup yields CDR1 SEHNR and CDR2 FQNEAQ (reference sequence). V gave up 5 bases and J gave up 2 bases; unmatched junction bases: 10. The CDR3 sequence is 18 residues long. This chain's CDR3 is CASSPTSGRGRWQETQYF. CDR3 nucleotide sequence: TGTGCCAGCAGCCCGACTAGCGGGAGGGGCCGTTGGCAAGAGACCCAGTACTTC.

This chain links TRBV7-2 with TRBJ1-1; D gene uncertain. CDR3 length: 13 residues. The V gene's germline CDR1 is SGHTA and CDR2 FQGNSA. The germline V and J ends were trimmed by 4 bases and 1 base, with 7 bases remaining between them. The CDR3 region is CASSSVRNTEAFF. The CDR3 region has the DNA TGTGCCAGCAGCTCCGTTCGGAACACTGAAGCTTTCTTT.

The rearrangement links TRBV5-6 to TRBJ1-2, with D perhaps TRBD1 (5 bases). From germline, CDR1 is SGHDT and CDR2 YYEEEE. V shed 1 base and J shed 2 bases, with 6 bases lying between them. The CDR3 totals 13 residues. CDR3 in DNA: TGTGCCAGCAGCTTGCGGGGGAACTATGGCTACACCTTC. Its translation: CASSLRGNYGYTF.

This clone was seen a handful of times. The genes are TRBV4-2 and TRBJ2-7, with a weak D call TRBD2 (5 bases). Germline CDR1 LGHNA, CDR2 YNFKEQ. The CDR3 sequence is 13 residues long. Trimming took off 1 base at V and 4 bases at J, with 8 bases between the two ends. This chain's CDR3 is CASSQGLAYEQYF. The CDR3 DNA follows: TGTGCCAGCAGCCAAGGTCTAGCTTACGAGCAGTACTTC.

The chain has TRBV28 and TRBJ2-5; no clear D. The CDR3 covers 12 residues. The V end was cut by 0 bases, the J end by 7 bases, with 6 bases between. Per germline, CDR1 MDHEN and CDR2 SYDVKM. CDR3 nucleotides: TGTGCCAGCAGTTTATGGCGCGCGACCCAGTACTTC. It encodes CASSLWRATQYF.

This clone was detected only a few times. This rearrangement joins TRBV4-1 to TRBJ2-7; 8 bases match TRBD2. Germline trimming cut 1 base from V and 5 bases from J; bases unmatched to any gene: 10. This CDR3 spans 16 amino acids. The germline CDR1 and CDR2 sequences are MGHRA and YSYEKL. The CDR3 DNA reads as TGCGCCAGCAGCCAAGTCATCGGGAGGGAGGGTAACGAGCAGTACTTC. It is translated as CASSQVIGREGNEQYF.

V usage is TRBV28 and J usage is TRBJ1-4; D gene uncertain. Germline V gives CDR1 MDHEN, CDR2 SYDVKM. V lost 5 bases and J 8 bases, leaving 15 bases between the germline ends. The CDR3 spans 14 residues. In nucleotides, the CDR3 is TGTGCCAGCAGTCGACGAAGGGCGCGGGAAAAACTGTTTTTT. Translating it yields CASSRRRAREKLFF.

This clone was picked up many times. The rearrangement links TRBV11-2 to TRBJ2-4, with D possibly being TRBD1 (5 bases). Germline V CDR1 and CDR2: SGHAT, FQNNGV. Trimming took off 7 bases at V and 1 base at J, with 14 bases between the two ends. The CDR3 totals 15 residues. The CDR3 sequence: CASNQGVGAKNIQYF. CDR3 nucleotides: TGTGCCAGCAACCAAGGGGTTGGGGCCAAAAACATTCAGTACTTC.

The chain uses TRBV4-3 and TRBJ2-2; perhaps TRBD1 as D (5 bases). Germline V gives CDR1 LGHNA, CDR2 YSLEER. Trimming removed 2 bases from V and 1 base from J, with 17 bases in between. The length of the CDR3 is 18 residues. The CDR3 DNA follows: TGCGCCAGCAGCCAATTTGCAGGGCCGACTGTGAACACCGGGGAGCTGTTTTTT. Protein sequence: CASSQFAGPTVNTGELFF.

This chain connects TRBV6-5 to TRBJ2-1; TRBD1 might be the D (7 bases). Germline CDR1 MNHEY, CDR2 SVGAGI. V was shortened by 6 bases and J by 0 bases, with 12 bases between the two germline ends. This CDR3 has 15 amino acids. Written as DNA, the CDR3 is TGTGCCAGCAGGCGCCAGGGGGGCTCCTACAATGAGCAGTTCTTC. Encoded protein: CASRRQGGSYNEQFF.

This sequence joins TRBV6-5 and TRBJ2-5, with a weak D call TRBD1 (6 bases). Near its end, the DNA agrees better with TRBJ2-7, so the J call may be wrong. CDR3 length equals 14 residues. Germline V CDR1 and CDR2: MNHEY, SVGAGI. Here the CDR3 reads CASRPQGGSYEQYF. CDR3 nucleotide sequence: TGTGCCAGCAGGCCACAGGGTGGCTCCTACGAGCAGTACTTC.

The CDR3 nucleotides read TGTGCCAGCAGCCACCGGGACACTGAAGCTTTCTTT. Encoded protein: CASSHRDTEAFF. V gene TRBV6-5 combines with J gene TRBJ1-1; the D is unclear. The germline V gene has CDR1 MNHEY and CDR2 SVGAGI. Trimming removed 6 bases from V and 3 bases from J, with 8 bases in between. The CDR3 length is 12 residues.

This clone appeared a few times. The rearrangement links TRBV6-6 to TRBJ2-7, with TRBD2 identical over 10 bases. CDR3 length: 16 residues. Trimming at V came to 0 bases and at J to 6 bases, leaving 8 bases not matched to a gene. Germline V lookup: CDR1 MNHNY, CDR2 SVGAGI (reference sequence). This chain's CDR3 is CASSYSLAGTGFEQYF. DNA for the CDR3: TGTGCCAGCAGTTACTCACTAGCGGGAACGGGGTTCGAGCAGTACTTC.

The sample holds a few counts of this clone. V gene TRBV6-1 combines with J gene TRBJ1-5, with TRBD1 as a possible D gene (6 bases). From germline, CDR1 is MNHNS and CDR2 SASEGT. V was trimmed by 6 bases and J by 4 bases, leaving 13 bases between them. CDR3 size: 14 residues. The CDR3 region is CASSQGGLNQPQHF. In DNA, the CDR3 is TGTGCCAGCAGCCAAGGGGGGTTGAATCAGCCCCAGCATTTT.

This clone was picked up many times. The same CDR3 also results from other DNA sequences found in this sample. CDR3: CASSLHTDTQYF. The CDR3 region has the DNA TGTGCCAGCAGCTTACATACAGATACGCAGTATTTT. The chain employs TRBV7-2 and TRBJ2-3; D is undetermined. The CDR3 runs to 12 residues. The V end was cut by 2 bases, the J end by 3 bases, with 3 bases between. The germline V gene encodes CDR1 SGHTA and CDR2 FQGNSA.

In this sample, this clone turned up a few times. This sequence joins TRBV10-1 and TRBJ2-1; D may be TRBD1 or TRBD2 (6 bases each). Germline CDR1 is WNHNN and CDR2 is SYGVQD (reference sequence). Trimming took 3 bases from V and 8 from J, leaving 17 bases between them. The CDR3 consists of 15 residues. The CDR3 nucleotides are TGCGCCAGCAGTGAATTCCGGGGGTGGACAGATGAGCAGTTCTTC. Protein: CASSEFRGWTDEQFF.